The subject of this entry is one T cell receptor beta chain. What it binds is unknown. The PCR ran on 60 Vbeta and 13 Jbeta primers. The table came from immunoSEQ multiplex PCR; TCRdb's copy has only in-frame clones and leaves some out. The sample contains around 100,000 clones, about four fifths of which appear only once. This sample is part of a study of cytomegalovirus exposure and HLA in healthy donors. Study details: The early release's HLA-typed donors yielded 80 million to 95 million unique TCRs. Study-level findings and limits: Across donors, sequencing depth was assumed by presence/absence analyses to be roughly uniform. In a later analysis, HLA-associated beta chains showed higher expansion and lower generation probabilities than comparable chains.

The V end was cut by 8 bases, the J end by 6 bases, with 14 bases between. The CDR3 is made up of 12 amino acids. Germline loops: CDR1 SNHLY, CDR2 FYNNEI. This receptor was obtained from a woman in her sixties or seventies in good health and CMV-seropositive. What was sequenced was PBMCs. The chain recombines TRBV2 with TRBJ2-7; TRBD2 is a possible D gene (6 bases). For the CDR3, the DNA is TGTGCCAGCGAGCGTTACGGGGGCGAGCAGTACTTC. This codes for CASERYGGEQYF.